The rows below give T cell receptor beta chains drawn from one sample of a study of T cell responses to AZD1222 COVID-19 vaccine. Libraries were prepared by immunoSEQ multiplex PCR; TCRdb keeps only in-frame clonotypes and omits some of them. There are 130,000 to 150,000 clones in the sample; around 91% occur only once, and more than 1.5% lies in the top ten. The specimen comprised peripheral blood, sampled on day 0 of AZD1222 vaccination. The receptors originated from an adult in good health. Each CDR3 is given with its conserved first and last residue. A D gene is named only where the DNA matches it firmly. For some rows the clone size is stated as once, few or many, or as a class when expanded; others skip it.

CDR3nt: TGTGCCAGCAGCTTGTACTCGTCAGATACGCAGTATTTT
CDR3aa: CASSLYSSDTQYF
v_gene: TRBV5-6
abundance: NA
d_gene: NA
j_gene: TRBJ2-3

CDR3nt: TGTGCCAGCAGCCCTAAGGCCAGTCTGAAGGAAAAACTGTTTTTT
CDR3aa: CASSPKASLKEKLFF
v_gene: TRBV9
abundance: NA
d_gene: NA
j_gene: TRBJ1-4

CDR3nt: TGTGCCACCAGCAGAGGGGGGACAGAAAACACCGGGGAGCTGTTTTTT
CDR3aa: CATSRGGTENTGELFF
v_gene: TRBV15
abundance: NA
d_gene: TRBD1
j_gene: TRBJ2-2

CDR3nt: TGTGCCATCAGCGGGACAGGGTGGAACACTGAAGCTTTCTTT
CDR3aa: CAISGTGWNTEAFF
v_gene: TRBV10-3
abundance: NA
d_gene: TRBD1
j_gene: TRBJ1-1

CDR3nt: TGTGCTAGTGGTTTGACAGGGGGCCCTACTGGGGCCAACGTCCTGACTTTC
CDR3aa: CASGLTGGPTGANVLTF
v_gene: TRBV12-5
abundance: NA
d_gene: TRBD1
j_gene: TRBJ2-6

CDR3nt: TGCGCCAGCAGCTTGGCCTATGCGCGGGAGCAGTACTTC
CDR3aa: CASSLAYAREQYF
v_gene: TRBV5-1
abundance: once
d_gene: NA
j_gene: TRBJ2-7

CDR3nt: TGCAGTGCCCACGCCCCCAATGAGCAGTTCTTC
CDR3aa: CSAHAPNEQFF
v_gene: TRBV20-1
abundance: NA
d_gene: NA
j_gene: TRBJ2-1

CDR3nt: TGTGCCAGCAGTCCACAGCCAACCTATGGCTACACCTTC
CDR3aa: CASSPQPTYGYTF
v_gene: TRBV2
abundance: NA
d_gene: NA
j_gene: TRBJ1-2

CDR3nt: TGTGCCAGCAGTTACCCCAGTGGTGGCTACACCTTC
CDR3aa: CASSYPSGGYTF
v_gene: TRBV6-5
abundance: NA
d_gene: NA
j_gene: TRBJ1-2

CDR3nt: TGCGCCAGCAGCCACCCGAACAGGGATGCAAGCACTGAAGCTTTCTTT
CDR3aa: CASSHPNRDASTEAFF
v_gene: TRBV4-1
abundance: NA
d_gene: NA
j_gene: TRBJ1-1

CDR3nt: TGTGCCAGCTCACCGTGGCTGAACACTGAAGCTTTCTTT
CDR3aa: CASSPWLNTEAFF
v_gene: TRBV18
abundance: NA
d_gene: NA
j_gene: TRBJ1-1

CDR3nt: TGTGCCAGCAGCTTGAGGGATAACTCCTACAATGAGCAGTTCTTC
CDR3aa: CASSLRDNSYNEQFF
v_gene: TRBV5-6
abundance: NA
d_gene: NA
j_gene: TRBJ2-1

CDR3nt: TGTGCCAGCTCACCGGCCCCTTCTAACTATGGCTACACCTTC
CDR3aa: CASSPAPSNYGYTF
v_gene: TRBV18
abundance: NA
d_gene: NA
j_gene: TRBJ1-2

CDR3nt: TGTGCCAGCAGCCACTTAGACAGGCCAAACACTGAAGCTTTCTTT
CDR3aa: CASSHLDRPNTEAFF
v_gene: TRBV3-1/TRBV3-2
abundance: NA
d_gene: NA
j_gene: TRBJ1-1

CDR3nt: TGCGCCAGCAGCCCCGAGGTGTCTGGGGCCAACGTCCTGACTTTC
CDR3aa: CASSPEVSGANVLTF
v_gene: TRBV5-1
abundance: NA
d_gene: NA
j_gene: TRBJ2-6

CDR3nt: TGCGCCAGCTCAACCGGGACAGCTTACAATGAGCAGTTCTTC
CDR3aa: CASSTGTAYNEQFF
v_gene: TRBV4-1
abundance: NA
d_gene: TRBD1
j_gene: TRBJ2-1

CDR3nt: TGTGCCTCCCAAAGGGGGGCGCTTGGTTCACCCCTCCACTTT
CDR3aa: CASQRGALGSPLHF
v_gene: TRBV6-5
abundance: NA
d_gene: NA
j_gene: TRBJ1-6

CDR3nt: TGTGCCAGCAGCCCTTCAACTAGCCGGCAAGAGACCCAGTACTTC
CDR3aa: CASSPSTSRQETQYF
v_gene: TRBV9
abundance: NA
d_gene: NA
j_gene: TRBJ2-5

CDR3nt: TGCGCCAGCAGCCAAGACGGCCTCGGGCAGGTGTTGGCTTTCTTT
CDR3aa: CASSQDGLGQVLAFF
v_gene: TRBV4-1
abundance: NA
d_gene: NA
j_gene: TRBJ1-1

CDR3nt: TGTGCCAGCAGCCAAGGGTGGAGGGCAGGGGGAAACTATGGCTACACCTTC
CDR3aa: CASSQGWRAGGNYGYTF
v_gene: TRBV3-1/TRBV3-2
abundance: few
d_gene: TRBD1
j_gene: TRBJ1-2

CDR3nt: TGTGCCAGCAGCGTACGGAGCACAGTCGGCGAGCAGTACTTC
CDR3aa: CASSVRSTVGEQYF
v_gene: TRBV9
abundance: NA
d_gene: NA
j_gene: TRBJ2-7

CDR3nt: TGCGCCAGCAGCTTGGACACATCCTATGGCTACACCTTC
CDR3aa: CASSLDTSYGYTF
v_gene: TRBV5-1
abundance: NA
d_gene: NA
j_gene: TRBJ1-2

CDR3nt: TGTGCCGGTGGGACAGGGAAAGGTTATGGCTACACCTTC
CDR3aa: CAGGTGKGYGYTF
v_gene: TRBV30
abundance: NA
d_gene: TRBD1
j_gene: TRBJ1-2

CDR3nt: TGTGCCAGCAGCGAAAAGGGTTCACCCCTCCACTTT
CDR3aa: CASSEKGSPLHF
v_gene: TRBV9
abundance: NA
d_gene: NA
j_gene: TRBJ1-6